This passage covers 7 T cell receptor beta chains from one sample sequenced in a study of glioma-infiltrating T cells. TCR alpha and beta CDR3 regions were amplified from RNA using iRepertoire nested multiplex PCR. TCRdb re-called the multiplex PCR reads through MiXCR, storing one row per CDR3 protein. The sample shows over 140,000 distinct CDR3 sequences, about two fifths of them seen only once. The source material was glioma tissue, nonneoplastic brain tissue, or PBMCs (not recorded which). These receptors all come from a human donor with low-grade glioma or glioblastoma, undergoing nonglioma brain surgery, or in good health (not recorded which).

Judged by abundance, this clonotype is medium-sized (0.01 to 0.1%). The CDR3 region has the DNA TGTGCCAGCATGCGTAGCGGGAGCGACGAGCAGTACTTC. Its translation: CASMRSGSDEQYF. The rearrangement uses TRBV6-1 and TRBJ2-7; 9 bases are a match to TRBD2. This CDR3 has 13 amino acids. In germline, CDR1 is MNHNS, CDR2 SASEGT. V shed 7 bases and J 5 bases; nucleotides not matched to a gene: 6.

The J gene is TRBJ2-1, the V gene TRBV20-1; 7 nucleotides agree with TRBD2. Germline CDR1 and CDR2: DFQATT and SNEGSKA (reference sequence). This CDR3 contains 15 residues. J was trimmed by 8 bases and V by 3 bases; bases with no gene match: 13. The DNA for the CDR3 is TGCAGTGCTAGTAGGGAGGGGTGGTCGGGAGATGAGCAGTTCTTC. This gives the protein CSASREGWSGDEQFF.

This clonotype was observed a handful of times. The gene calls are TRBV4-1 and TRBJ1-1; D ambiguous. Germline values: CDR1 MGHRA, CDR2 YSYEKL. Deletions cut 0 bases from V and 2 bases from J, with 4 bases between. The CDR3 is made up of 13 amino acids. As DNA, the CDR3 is TGCGCCAGCAGCCAAGAACACAACACTGAAGCTTTCTTT. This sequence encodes CASSQEHNTEAFF.

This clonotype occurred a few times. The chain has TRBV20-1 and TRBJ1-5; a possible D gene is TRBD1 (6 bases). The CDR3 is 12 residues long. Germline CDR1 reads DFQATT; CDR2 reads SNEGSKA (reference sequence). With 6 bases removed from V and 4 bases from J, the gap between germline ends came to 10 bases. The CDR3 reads CSAIRGNQPQHF. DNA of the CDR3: TGCAGTGCGATTAGGGGGAATCAGCCCCAGCATTTT.

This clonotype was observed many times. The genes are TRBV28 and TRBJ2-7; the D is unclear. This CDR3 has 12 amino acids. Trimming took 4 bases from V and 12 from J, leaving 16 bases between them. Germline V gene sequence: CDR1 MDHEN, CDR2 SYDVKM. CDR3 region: CASSSGRRWWYF. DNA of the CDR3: TGTGCCAGCAGTTCGGGCCGCCGATGGTGGTACTTC.

The CDR3 here is CASREDRGSYEQYF. The DNA for the CDR3 is TGTGCCAGCCGCGAGGACAGGGGATCCTACGAGCAGTACTTC. The V gene is TRBV19, the J gene TRBJ2-7; 9 bases are a match to TRBD1. Germline trimming cut 9 bases from V and 1 base from J; bases unmatched to any gene: 7. CDR1 and CDR2 from the germline V gene are LNHDA and SQIVND (reference sequence). The length of the CDR3 is 14 residues.

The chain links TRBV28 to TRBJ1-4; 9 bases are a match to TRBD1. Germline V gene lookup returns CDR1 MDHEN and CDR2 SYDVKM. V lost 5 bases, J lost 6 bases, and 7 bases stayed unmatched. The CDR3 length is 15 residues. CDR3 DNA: TGTGCCAGCAGTGTCACCGGGACAGGGTATGAAAAACTGTTTTTT. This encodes CASSVTGTGYEKLFF.